The sequence of this T cell receptor (beta chain) was determined in a study of blood T cell repertoires in COVID-19. In the original processing: Estimation of nucleated cell counts was performed using reference gene primer amplification. TCRdb's copy holds only in-frame clones and misses some; the assay was immunoSEQ multiplex PCR. V, J and clone size reflect that table, while D and trimming were determined from the DNA. The table shows a few hundred thousand clones, with approximately 82% occurring only once. Two negative PCRs, clearance, or symptom resolution had been documented for recovered Cohort 3 donors. This clone showed up just once. The source material was PBMCs or T cells enriched from blood (not recorded which). The sequence derives from a middle-aged man who had recovered from COVID-19.

CDR3: CASSSTGGNTIYF. The CDR3 nucleotides read TGTGCCAGCAGTTCGACAGGAGGAAACACCATATATTTT. J is TRBJ1-3 and V is TRBV12-3 or TRBV12-4; weak D call: TRBD1 (6 bases). This CDR3 region has 13 residues. V was pared by 4 bases and J by 4 bases, with 8 bases between.